This T cell receptor (beta chain) was found in a study of blood T cell repertoires in COVID-19. V was cut by 5 bases and J by 0 bases, with 14 bases left in between. The germline V gene encodes CDR1 MNHNS and CDR2 SASEGT. The CDR3 runs 15 residues. Some clones are missing from TCRdb's copy, which holds only in-frame ones; the method was immunoSEQ multiplex PCR. The table includes more than 300,000 clones, 88% detected once. The cohort comprised adults aged 18 to 89 years residing in about two dozen US areas. The sample was PBMCs or T cells enriched from blood (not recorded which). The chain joins TRBV6-1 to TRBJ2-7; D might be TRBD1 (5 bases). The receptor's source is a woman aged 18-29 years who had recovered from COVID-19. The CDR3 is CASSSPRQGSYEQYF. CDR3 nucleotide sequence: TGTGCCAGCAGTTCTCCCCGGCAGGGCTCCTACGAGCAGTACTTC.